There are many counts of the clone carrying this TCR beta chain. Its antigen is not identified. V lost 0 bases, J lost 5 bases, and 13 bases lay in between. Germline CDR1 SGHDN, CDR2 FVKESK. The CDR3 runs 16 residues. The CDR3 regions of TCR beta were amplified from RNA transcripts. HTBI primers were used for first-round RT-PCR of the TCR CDR3. TCRdb re-called the multiplex PCR reads through MiXCR, storing one row per CDR3 protein. The sample lists some 420,000 distinct CDR3 sequences, roughly 13% seen once, with 5.3% in the top ten. The source of the sample is a study of T cells in Graves' hyperthyroidism and ophthalmopathy. General study findings and limits: The majority of expanded thyroid clonotypes above 0.001 also appeared in blood. The model forecast ophthalmopathy, anticipating it by a median around 6.4 months before onset.

The TCR sequence derives from a woman in her late teens or twenties with Graves' hyperthyroidism. The chain uses TRBV14 and TRBJ2-2; possible D gene TRBD1, 5 bases. Sequencing input: blood. The CDR3 coding sequence is TGTGCCAGCAGCCAAGATGTAGGCAGGGTGACCGGGGAGCTGTTTTTT. Translation: CASSQDVGRVTGELFF.